This record looks at one T cell receptor delta chain sequence and its context. The length of the CDR3 is 16 residues. V lost 0 bases to trimming and J lost 0 bases, with 13 bases between them. Per the germline V gene, CDR1 is GEAIGNYY and CDR2 is EKD. The data were obtained in a study of gamma-delta T cells after stem cell transplantation. TCRdb reanalyzed the RT-PCR reads using CATT. Among about 2,800 delta-chain clones, around 4.5% were seen once, and the ten largest hold about 14%. The chain links TRDV2 to TRDJ1; D remains unclear. This clonotype was obtained from a human donor. It is not recorded whose cells these are; they may come from a transplant donor. Sequencing was performed on gamma-delta T cells. The CDR3 is CACDTLAGVYTDKLIF. CDR3 in DNA: TGTGCCTGTGACACCCTAGCAGGAGTGTACACCGATAAACTCATCTTT.